This T cell receptor (beta chain) was profiled in a study of low-dose radiotherapy and immunotherapy resistance in tumors. This clonotype was recorded at least ten times. Alpha and beta chains were covered, as first-strand cDNA relied on TRAV- and TRBV-specific primers. An approximately 19-cycle PCR with a constant-region primer and V-primer adapter amplified TCRs. TCRdb independently ran MiXCR on the reads; one entry per CDR3 protein. The sample lists over 70,000 distinct CDR3 sequences; roughly 30% were seen once. Time point meaning: before trial treatment. The specimen comprised PBMCs, sampled before treatment. The TCR sequence derives from a female donor with ovarian cancer.

CDR3 residues: CASIRAFSTDTQYF. As DNA, the CDR3 is TGTGCCAGCATCCGGGCCTTCAGCACAGATACGCAGTATTTT. The V and J genes are TRBV6-2 or TRBV6-3 and TRBJ2-3; no clear D. In germline, CDR1 is MNHEY, CDR2 SVGEGT. V lost 7 bases and J lost 0, with 11 bases in between. CDR3 length: 14 residues.